This T cell receptor (beta chain) was retrieved from a study of T cell responses to AZD1222 COVID-19 vaccine. Study results and caveats: Regions 160-218 and 743-854 dominated among vaccine-associated CD4 TCRs spanning spike. Sampled repertoires all dated from after the peak T cell response. Most donors were white British, females outnumbered males, and clonal diversity was possibly underestimated.

Trimming cost V 6 bases and J 3 bases, with 15 bases left between them. Germline values: CDR1 SNHLY, CDR2 FYNNEI. This CDR3 spans 14 amino acids. A note on this clone: The antigen is undetermined. Other DNA sequences from this sample encode an identical CDR3 as well.

The repertoire was sequenced with immunoSEQ multiplex PCR; TCRdb's copy has only in-frame clones and lacks some. The table shows roughly 120,000 clones, with about 91% occurring only once. The sequence was obtained from an adult in good health. This chain links TRBV2 with TRBJ2-7; TRBD1 is a possible D gene (6 bases). The material was peripheral blood, obtained on day 0 of AZD1222 vaccination. The CDR3 nucleotides read TGTGCCAGCAGAGTACAGGGTGCCGGCTACGAGCAGTACTTC. Its protein product is CASRVQGAGYEQYF. The full variable domain, in which reference TRBV2 and TRBJ2-7 provide the parts outside the CDR3, is EPEVTQTPSHQVTQMGQEVILRCVPISNHLYFYWYRQILGQKVEFLVSFYNNEISEKSEIFDDQFSVERPDGSNFTLKIRSTKLEDSAMYFCASRVQGAGYEQYFGPGTRLTVT.